Given below is one T cell receptor (beta chain) in context. The source of the sample is a study of T cell responses to AZD1222 COVID-19 vaccine. Some clones are missing from TCRdb's copy, which holds only in-frame ones; the method was immunoSEQ multiplex PCR. The sample yields under 150,000 clones, 75% to 90% seen once. Unmatched junction bases numbered 5, after V lost 3 bases and J lost 11 bases. This CDR3 is 11 amino acids long. Germline V gives CDR1 DFQATT, CDR2 SNEGSKA (reference sequence). The chain employs TRBV20-1 and TRBJ1-1; 8 nucleotides align to TRBD1. The receptor was derived from an adult who received the AZD1222 COVID-19 vaccine. This sample comprised peripheral blood, obtained 28 days after the second AZD1222 dose. Here the CDR3 DNA reads TGCAGTGCTAGTGAGGACAGGGAGGCTTTCTTT. Translating it yields CSASEDREAFF.